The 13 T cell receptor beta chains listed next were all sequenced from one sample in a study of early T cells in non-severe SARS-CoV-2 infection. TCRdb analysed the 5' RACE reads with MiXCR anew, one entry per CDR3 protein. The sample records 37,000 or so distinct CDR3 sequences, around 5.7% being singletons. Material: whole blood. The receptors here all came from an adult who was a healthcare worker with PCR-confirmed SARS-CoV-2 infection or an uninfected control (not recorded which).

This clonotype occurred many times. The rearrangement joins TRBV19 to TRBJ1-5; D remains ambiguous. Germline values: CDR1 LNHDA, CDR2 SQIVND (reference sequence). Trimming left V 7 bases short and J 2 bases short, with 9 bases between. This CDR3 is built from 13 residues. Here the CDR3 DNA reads TGTGCCAGTACGGTGTTTGGCAATCAGCCCCAGCATTTT. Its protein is CASTVFGNQPQHF.

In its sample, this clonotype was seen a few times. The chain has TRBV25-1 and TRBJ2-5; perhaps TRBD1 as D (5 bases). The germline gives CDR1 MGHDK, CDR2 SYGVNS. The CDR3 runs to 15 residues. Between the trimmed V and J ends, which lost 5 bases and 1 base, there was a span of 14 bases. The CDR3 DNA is TGTGCCAGCAGTCCCCGAGACAGCCCCCAAGAGACCCAGTACTTC. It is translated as CASSPRDSPQETQYF.

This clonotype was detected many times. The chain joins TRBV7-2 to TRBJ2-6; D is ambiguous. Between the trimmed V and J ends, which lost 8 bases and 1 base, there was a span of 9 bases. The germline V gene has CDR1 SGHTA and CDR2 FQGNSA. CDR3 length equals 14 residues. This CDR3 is CASYRISGANVLTF. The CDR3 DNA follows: TGTGCCAGCTACCGAATATCTGGGGCCAACGTCCTGACTTTC. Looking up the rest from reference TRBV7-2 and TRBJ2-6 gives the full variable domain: GAGVSQSPSNKVTEKGKDVELRCDPISGHTALYWYRQSLGQGLEFLIYFQGNSAPDKSGLPSDRFSAERTGGSVSTLTIQRTQQEDSAVYLCASYRISGANVLTFGAGSRLTVL.

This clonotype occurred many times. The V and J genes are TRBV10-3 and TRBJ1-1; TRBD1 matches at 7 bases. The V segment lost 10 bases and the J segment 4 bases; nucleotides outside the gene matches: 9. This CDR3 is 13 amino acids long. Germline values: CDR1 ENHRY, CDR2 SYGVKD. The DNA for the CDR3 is TGTGCCACGGAAACAGGGGCGAGCACTGAAGCTTTCTTT. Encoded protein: CATETGASTEAFF.

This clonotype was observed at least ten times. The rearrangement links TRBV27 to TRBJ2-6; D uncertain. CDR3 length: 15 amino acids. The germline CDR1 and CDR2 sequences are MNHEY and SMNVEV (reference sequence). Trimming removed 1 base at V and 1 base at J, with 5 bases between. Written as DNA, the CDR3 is TGTGCCAGCAGTTTATTGGGGTCTGGGGCCAACGTCCTGACTTTC. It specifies CASSLLGSGANVLTF.

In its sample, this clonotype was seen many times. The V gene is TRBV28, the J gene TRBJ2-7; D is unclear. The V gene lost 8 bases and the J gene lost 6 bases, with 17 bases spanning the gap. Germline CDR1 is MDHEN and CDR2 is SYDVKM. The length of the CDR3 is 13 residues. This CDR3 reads CASAPASWIEQYF. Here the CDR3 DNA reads TGTGCCAGCGCTCCAGCATCGTGGATCGAGCAGTACTTC.

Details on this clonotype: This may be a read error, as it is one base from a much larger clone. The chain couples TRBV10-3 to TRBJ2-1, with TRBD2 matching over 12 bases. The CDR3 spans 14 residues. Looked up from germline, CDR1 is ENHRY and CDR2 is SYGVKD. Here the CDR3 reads CATRTSGNYNGQFF. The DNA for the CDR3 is TGTGCCACCAGGACTAGCGGGAACTACAATGGGCAGTTCTTC.

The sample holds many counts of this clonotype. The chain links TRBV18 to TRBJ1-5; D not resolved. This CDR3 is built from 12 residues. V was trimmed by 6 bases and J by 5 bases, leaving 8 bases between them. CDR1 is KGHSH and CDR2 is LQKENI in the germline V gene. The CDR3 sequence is CASSTGDQPQHF. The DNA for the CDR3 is TGTGCCAGCTCGACCGGGGATCAGCCCCAGCATTTT.

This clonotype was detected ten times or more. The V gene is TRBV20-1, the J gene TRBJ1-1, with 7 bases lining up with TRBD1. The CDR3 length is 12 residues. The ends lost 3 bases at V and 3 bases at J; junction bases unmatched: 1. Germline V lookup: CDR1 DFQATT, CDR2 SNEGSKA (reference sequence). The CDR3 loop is CSASTGDTEAFF. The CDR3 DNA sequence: TGCAGTGCTAGTACAGGGGACACTGAAGCTTTCTTT.

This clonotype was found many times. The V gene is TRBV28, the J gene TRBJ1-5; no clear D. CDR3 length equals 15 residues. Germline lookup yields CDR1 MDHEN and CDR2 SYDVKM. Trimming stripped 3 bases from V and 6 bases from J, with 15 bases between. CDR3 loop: CASSFIGLGTQPQHF. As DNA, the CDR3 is TGTGCCAGCAGTTTTATAGGGCTGGGTACTCAGCCCCAGCATTTT. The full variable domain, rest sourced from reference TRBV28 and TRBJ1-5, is DVKVTQSSRYLVKRTGEKVFLECVQDMDHENMFWYRQDPGLGLRLIYFSYDVKMKEKGDIPEGYSVSREKKERFSLILESASTNQTSMYLCASSFIGLGTQPQHFGDGTRLSIL.

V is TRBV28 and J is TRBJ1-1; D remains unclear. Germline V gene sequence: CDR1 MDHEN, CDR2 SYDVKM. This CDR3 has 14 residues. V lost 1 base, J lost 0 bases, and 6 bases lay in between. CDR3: CASSLSALNTEAFF. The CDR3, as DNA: TGTGCCAGCAGTTTATCTGCCCTGAACACTGAAGCTTTCTTT.

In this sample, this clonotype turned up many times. The DNA for the CDR3 is TGTGCCAGCAGCTTAGGTAGCGGGAGCTCTGGGGCCAACGTCCTGACTTTC. This codes for CASSLGSGSSGANVLTF. The genes are TRBV7-2 and TRBJ2-6; the match to TRBD2 covers 9 bases. The CDR3 is 17 residues long. Per germline, CDR1 SGHTA and CDR2 FQGNSA. The ends lost 1 base at V and 0 bases at J; junction bases unmatched: 1.

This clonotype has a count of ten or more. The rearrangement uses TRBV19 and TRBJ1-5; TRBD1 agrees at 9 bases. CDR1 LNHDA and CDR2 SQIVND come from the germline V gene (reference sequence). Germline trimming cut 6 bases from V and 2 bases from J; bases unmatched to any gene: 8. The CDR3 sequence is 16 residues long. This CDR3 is CASSLQGALGNQPQHF. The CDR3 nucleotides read TGTGCCAGTAGCCTACAGGGGGCGTTGGGCAATCAGCCCCAGCATTTT.